This is a list of T cell receptor beta chains from one sample in a study of CD8 T cells in ankylosing spondylitis. One entry per CDR3 protein, called by TCRdb with MiXCR from the 5' RACE reads. The data show 200,000 to 250,000 distinct CDR3 sequences, roughly 10% seen once. Sequences were obtained from blood, either unsorted or a sorted T cell fraction (not recorded which). The receptors originated from a male donor with ankylosing spondylitis or in good health (not recorded which). Both conserved end residues are part of each CDR3. Fields, in order: CDR3 protein, CDR3 DNA, J gene, V gene, clone size, CDR3 length, D gene. D genes are given only for firm matches. Only part of the rows carry a size: once, few, many, or a class if the clone is expanded.

CASSDPNRGYTF TGTGCCAGCAGCGATCCGAACCGCGGCTACACCTTC TRBJ1-2 TRBV7-2 few 12 -
CASSQEGGGSYNEQFF TGTGCCAGCAGCCAAGAAGGCGGGGGATCCTACAATGAGCAGTTCTTC TRBJ2-1 TRBV4-2 - 16 TRBD2
CATGRGDEQFF TGTGCCACCGGGCGTGGCGATGAGCAGTTCTTC TRBJ2-1 TRBV24-1 many 11 -
CSARDERAAYTGELFF TGCAGTGCTAGAGATGAGAGGGCAGCGTACACCGGGGAGCTGTTTTTT TRBJ2-2 TRBV20-1 - 16 -
CSVAVGLQFF TGCAGCGTCGCGGTGGGACTCCAGTTCTTC TRBJ2-1 TRBV29-1 many 10 -
CASSSISEANTEAFF TGTGCCAGCAGCTCCATCTCCGAGGCGAACACTGAAGCTTTCTTT TRBJ1-1 TRBV6-2/TRBV6-3 many 15 -
CASSLAAATEAFF TGTGCCAGCAGCCTCGCCGCGGCAACTGAAGCTTTCTTT TRBJ1-1 TRBV7-3 - 13 -
CASSPDRERSLTLHF TGCGCCAGCAGCCCAGACAGGGAACGATCTCTGACCCTCCACTTT TRBJ1-6 TRBV5-1 - 15 TRBD1
CASSSRTGSGANVLTF TGTGCCAGCAGCTCCCGGACAGGCTCTGGGGCCAACGTCCTGACTTTC TRBJ2-6 TRBV11-2 - 16 TRBD1
CASSFDSLGQETQYF TGCGCCAGCAGCTTTGACAGCTTAGGCCAAGAGACCCAGTACTTC TRBJ2-5 TRBV5-1 - 15 -
CAWRGLAGGFTGELFF TGTGCCTGGAGAGGACTAGCGGGGGGTTTCACCGGGGAGCTGTTTTTT TRBJ2-2 TRBV30 many 16 TRBD2
CASSIQGQLYGYTF TGTGCCAGTAGTATCCAGGGACAACTATATGGCTACACCTTC TRBJ1-2 TRBV19 few 14 -
CASSFGTGIYEQYF TGCGCCAGCAGCTTCGGGACAGGGATCTACGAGCAGTACTTC TRBJ2-7 TRBV5-1 many 14 TRBD1
CASSQGLAGGGTDTQYF TGTGCCAGCAGCCAGGGACTAGCGGGGGGGGGCACAGATACGCAGTATTTT TRBJ2-3 TRBV3-1 - 17 TRBD2
CSAPRGGRGVDEKLFF TGCAGTGCTCCCAGGGGGGGGCGGGGTGTCGATGAAAAACTGTTTTTT TRBJ1-4 TRBV20-1 many 16 TRBD1
CASSIDWGYEQYF TGTGCCAGCAGTATCGACTGGGGCTACGAGCAGTACTTC TRBJ2-7 TRBV2 many 13 -
CASSPPGLAPYNEQFF TGCGCCAGCAGCCCGCCCGGGCTAGCGCCCTACAATGAGCAGTTCTTC TRBJ2-1 TRBV5-1 many 16 -
CASSLESGGSYEQYF TGCGCCAGCAGCTTGGAATCAGGGGGCTCCTACGAGCAGTACTTC TRBJ2-7 TRBV5-1 many 15 TRBD1
CASSRDHATNEKLFF TGTGCCAGCAGCCGCGACCATGCAACTAATGAAAAACTGTTTTTT TRBJ1-4 TRBV6-4 many 15 -
CASSLPPGVHTGELFF TGTGCCAGCAGCTTACCGCCAGGGGTACACACCGGGGAGCTGTTTTTT TRBJ2-2 TRBV7-9 few 16 -
CASSYAGVNTYEQYF TGTGCCAGCAGTTATGCAGGGGTCAATACCTACGAGCAGTACTTC TRBJ2-7 TRBV5-6 many 15 -
CATSRDAGSNGETQYF TGTGCCACCAGCAGAGATGCCGGATCAAATGGGGAGACCCAGTACTTC TRBJ2-5 TRBV15 - 16 -
CASSLGLPEKLFF TGTGCCAGCAGTTTAGGGTTACCTGAAAAACTGTTTTTT TRBJ1-4 TRBV12-3/TRBV12-4 many 13 -
CASRGEGAIEAFF TGTGCCAGCAGGGGGGAGGGGGCGATTGAAGCTTTCTTT TRBJ1-1 TRBV6-1 - 13 TRBD1
CSVVVAGELFF TGCAGCGTTGTGGTGGCCGGGGAGCTGTTTTTT TRBJ2-2 TRBV29-1 few 11 -
CASSNGQMGDYGYTF TGTGCCAGCAGCAACGGACAGATGGGGGACTATGGCTACACCTTC TRBJ1-2 TRBV3-1 many 15 -
CASSLRGTGSTDTQYF TGTGCCAGCAGTTTACGCGGGACGGGGAGCACAGATACGCAGTATTTT TRBJ2-3 TRBV12-3/TRBV12-4 many 16 -
CSASGDTDTQYF TGCAGTGCTAGCGGGGACACAGATACGCAGTATTTT TRBJ2-3 TRBV20-1 few 12 -
CATMTDLSTDTQYF TGTGCCACAATGACAGACCTTAGCACAGATACGCAGTATTTT TRBJ2-3 TRBV18 few 14 -
CASSQGMGWHTEAFF TGTGCCAGCAGCCAAGGTATGGGATGGCACACTGAAGCTTTCTTT TRBJ1-1 TRBV3-1 many 15 -
CASSPPDYDKTNEQFF TGTGCCAGCAGTCCACCTGACTACGACAAAACCAATGAGCAGTTCTTC TRBJ2-1 TRBV12-3/TRBV12-4 many 16 -
CSAVPGGSYGYTF TGCAGTGCTGTACCGGGAGGGAGCTATGGCTACACCTTC TRBJ1-2 TRBV20-1 many 13 -
CASSLFRSGAIKETQYF TGTGCCAGCAGTTTATTCCGAAGCGGGGCCATCAAAGAGACCCAGTACTTC TRBJ2-5 TRBV28 many 17 TRBD2
CASSFTSGGKETQYF TGTGCCAGCAGCTTTACTAGCGGGGGTAAAGAGACCCAGTACTTC TRBJ2-5 TRBV7-8 - 15 TRBD2
CASSPGRGPYEQYF TGTGCCAGCTCACCAGGGCGGGGCCCCTACGAGCAGTACTTC TRBJ2-7 TRBV18 few 14 -
CASSSGTDTEAFF TGTGCCAGCAGTTCAGGGACGGACACTGAAGCTTTCTTT TRBJ1-1 TRBV6-5 many 13 -
CASGNGGGLSYNEQFF TGTGCCAGCGGCAACGGCGGGGGGCTTTCCTACAATGAGCAGTTCTTC TRBJ2-1 TRBV3-1 many 16 TRBD2
CASSLHLTGELFF TGTGCCAGCAGCCTACACCTCACCGGGGAGCTGTTTTTT TRBJ2-2 TRBV3-1 many 13 -
CATSRDNQETQYF TGTGCCACCAGCAGAGATAACCAAGAGACCCAGTACTTC TRBJ2-5 TRBV15 many 13 -
CASSTDPRTGAGYTF TGTGCCAGTAGTACAGACCCCCGGACAGGGGCTGGCTACACCTTC TRBJ1-2 TRBV19 many 15 TRBD1
CSASTTGVVGETQYF TGCAGTGCTAGTACCACAGGGGTAGTGGGAGAGACCCAGTACTTC TRBJ2-5 TRBV20-1 many 15 TRBD1
CSAPSSGTDNEKLFF TGCAGTGCCCCCTCTTCCGGGACAGACAATGAAAAACTGTTTTTT TRBJ1-4 TRBV20-1 many 15 TRBD1
CSGGGDYGYTF TGCAGCGGGGGGGGTGACTATGGCTACACCTTC TRBJ1-2 TRBV29-1 few 11 -
CASSLVQADHEKLFF TGTGCCAGCAGCTTAGTACAGGCCGACCATGAAAAACTGTTTTTT TRBJ1-4 TRBV7-2 many 15 -
CAIGRGDTEAFF TGTGCCATCGGTAGAGGGGACACTGAAGCTTTCTTT TRBJ1-1 TRBV10-3 many 12 -
CASSLGGGRGRETQYF TGTGCCAGCAGCTTAGGGGGAGGCAGGGGGAGAGAGACCCAGTACTTC TRBJ2-5 TRBV7-8 few 16 -
CASTRLAGGTDTQYF TGTGCCAGCACCCGACTAGCGGGTGGCACAGATACGCAGTATTTT TRBJ2-3 TRBV12-3/TRBV12-4 many 15 TRBD2
CASRRDKDTQYF TGTGCCAGCAGACGGGACAAAGATACGCAGTATTTT TRBJ2-3 TRBV2 few 12 -